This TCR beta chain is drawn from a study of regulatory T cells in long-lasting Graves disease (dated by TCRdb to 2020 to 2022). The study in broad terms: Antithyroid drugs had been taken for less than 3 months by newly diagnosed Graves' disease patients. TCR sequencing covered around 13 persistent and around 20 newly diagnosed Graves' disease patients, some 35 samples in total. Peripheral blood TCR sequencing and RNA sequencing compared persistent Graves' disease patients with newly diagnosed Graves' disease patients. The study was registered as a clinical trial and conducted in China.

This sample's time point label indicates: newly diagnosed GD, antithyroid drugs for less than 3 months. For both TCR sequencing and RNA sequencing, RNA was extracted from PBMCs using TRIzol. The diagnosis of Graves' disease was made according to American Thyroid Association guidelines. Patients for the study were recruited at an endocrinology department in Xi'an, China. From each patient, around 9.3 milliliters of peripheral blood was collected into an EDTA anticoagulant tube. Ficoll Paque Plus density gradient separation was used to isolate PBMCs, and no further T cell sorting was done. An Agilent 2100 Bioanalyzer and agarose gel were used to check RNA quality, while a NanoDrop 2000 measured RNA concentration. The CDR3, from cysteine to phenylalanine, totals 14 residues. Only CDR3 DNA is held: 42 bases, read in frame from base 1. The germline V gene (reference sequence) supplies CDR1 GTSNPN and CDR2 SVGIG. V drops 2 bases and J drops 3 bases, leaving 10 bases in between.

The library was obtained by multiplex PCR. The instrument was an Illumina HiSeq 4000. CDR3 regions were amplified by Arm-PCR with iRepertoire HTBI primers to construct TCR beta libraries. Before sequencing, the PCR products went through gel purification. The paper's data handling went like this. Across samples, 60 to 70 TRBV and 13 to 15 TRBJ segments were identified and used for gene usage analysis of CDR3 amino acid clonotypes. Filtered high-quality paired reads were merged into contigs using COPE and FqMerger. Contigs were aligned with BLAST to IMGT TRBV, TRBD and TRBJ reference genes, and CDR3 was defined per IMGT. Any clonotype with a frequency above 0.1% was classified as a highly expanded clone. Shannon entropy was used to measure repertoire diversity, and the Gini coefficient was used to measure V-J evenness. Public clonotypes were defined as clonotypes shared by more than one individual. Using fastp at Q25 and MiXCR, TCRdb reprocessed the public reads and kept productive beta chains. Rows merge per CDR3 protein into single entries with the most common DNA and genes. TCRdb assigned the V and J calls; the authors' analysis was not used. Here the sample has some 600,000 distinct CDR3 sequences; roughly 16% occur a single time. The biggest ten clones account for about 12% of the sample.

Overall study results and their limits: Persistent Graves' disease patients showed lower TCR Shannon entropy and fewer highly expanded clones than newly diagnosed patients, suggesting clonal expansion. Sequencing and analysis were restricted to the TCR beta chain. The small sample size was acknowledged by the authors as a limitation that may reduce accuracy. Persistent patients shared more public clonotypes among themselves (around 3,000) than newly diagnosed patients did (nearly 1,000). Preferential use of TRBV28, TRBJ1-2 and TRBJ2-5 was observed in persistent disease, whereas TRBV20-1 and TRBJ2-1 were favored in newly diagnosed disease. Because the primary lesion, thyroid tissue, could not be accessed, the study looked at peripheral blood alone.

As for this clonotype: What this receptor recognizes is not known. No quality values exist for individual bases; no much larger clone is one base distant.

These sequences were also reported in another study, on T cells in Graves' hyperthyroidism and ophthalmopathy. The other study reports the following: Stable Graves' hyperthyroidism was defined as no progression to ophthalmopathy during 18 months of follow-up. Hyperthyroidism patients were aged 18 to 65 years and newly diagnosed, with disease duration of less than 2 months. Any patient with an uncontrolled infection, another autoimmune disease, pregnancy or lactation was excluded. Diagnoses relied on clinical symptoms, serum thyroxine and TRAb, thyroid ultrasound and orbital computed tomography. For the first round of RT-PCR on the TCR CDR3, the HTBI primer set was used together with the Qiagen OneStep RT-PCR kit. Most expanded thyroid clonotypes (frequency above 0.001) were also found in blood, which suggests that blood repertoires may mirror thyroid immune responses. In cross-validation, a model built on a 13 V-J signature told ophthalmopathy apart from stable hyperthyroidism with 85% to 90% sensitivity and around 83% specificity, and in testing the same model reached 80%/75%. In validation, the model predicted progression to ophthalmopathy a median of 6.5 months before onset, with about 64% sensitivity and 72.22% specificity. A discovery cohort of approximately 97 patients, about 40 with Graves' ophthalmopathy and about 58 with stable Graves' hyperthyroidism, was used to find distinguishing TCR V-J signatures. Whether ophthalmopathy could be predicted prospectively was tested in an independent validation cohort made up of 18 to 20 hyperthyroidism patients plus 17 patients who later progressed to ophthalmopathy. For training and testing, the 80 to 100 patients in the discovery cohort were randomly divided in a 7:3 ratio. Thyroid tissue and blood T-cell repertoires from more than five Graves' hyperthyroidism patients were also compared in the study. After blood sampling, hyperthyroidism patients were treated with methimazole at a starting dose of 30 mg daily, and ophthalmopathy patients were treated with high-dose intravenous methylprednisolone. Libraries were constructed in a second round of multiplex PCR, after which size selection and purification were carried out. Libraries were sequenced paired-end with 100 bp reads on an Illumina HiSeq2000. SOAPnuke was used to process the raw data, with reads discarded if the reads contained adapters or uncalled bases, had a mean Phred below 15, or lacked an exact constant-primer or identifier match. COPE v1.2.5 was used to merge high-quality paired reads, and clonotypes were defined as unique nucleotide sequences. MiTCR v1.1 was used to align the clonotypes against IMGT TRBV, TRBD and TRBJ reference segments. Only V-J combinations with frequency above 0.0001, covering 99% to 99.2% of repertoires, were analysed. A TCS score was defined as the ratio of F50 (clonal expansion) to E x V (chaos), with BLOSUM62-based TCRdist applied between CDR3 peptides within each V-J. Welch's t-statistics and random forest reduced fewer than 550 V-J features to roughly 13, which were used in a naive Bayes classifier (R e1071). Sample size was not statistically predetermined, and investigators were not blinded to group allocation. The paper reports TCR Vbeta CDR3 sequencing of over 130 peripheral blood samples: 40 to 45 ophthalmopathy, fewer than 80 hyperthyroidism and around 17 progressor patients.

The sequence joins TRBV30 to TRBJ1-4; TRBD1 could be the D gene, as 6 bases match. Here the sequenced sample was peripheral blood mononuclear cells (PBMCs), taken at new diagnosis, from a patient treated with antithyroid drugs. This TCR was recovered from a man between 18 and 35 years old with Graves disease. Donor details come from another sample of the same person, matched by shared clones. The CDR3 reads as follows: CAWSSNRANEKLFF. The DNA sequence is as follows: TGTGCCTGGAGTTCCAACAGGGCTAATGAAAAACTGTTTTTT.